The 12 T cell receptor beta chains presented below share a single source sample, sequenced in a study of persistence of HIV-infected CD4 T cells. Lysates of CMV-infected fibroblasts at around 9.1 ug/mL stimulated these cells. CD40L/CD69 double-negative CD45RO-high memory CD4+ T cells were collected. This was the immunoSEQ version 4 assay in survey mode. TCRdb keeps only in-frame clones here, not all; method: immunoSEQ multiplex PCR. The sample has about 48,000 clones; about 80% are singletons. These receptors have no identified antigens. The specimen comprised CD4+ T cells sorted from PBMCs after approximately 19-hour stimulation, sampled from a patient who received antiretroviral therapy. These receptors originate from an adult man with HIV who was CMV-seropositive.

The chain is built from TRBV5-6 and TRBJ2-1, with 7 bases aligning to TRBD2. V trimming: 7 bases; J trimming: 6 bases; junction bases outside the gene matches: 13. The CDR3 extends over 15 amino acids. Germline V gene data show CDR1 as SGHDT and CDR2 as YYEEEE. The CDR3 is CASWGRARLPNEQFF. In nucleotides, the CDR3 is TGTGCCAGCTGGGGGAGGGCCCGTCTTCCCAATGAGCAGTTCTTC. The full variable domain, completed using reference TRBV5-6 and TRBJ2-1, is DAGVTQSPTHLIKTRGQQVTLRCSPKSGHDTVSWYQQALGQGPQFIFQYYEEEERQRGNFPDRFSGHQFPNYSSELNVNALLLGDSALYLCASWGRARLPNEQFFGPGTRLTVL.

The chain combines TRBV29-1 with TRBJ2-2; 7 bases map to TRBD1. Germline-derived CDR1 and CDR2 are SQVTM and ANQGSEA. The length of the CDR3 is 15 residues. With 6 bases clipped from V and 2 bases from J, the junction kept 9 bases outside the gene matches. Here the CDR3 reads CSVATGLGNTGELFF. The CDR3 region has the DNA TGCAGCGTCGCGACAGGGTTGGGCAACACCGGGGAGCTGTTTTTT.

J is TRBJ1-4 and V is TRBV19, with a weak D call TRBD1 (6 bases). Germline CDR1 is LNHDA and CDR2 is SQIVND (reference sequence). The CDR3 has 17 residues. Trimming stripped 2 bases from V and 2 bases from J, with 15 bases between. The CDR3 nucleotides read TGTGCCAGTAGTATACGAGACAGGAGGTCCACTAATGAAAAACTGTTTTTT. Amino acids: CASSIRDRRSTNEKLFF.

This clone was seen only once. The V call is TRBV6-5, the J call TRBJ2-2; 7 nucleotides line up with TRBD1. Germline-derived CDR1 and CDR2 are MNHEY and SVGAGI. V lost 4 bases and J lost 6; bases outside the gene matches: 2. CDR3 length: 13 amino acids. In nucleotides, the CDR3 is TGTGCCAGCAGTTTGACAGGGCCCGGGGAGCTGTTTTTT. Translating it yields CASSLTGPGELFF.

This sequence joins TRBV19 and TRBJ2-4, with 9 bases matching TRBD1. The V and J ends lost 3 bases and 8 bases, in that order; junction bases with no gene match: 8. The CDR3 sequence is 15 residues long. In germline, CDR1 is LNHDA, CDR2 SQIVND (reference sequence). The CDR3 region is CASSMEQGANHIQYF. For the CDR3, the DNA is TGTGCCAGTAGTATGGAACAGGGGGCGAATCACATTCAGTACTTC. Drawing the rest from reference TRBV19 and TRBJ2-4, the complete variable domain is DGGITQSPKYLFRKEGQNVTLSCEQNLNHDAMYWYRQDPGQGLRLIYYSQIVNDFQKGDIAEGYSVSREKKESFPLTVTSAQKNPTAFYLCASSMEQGANHIQYFGAGTRLSVL.

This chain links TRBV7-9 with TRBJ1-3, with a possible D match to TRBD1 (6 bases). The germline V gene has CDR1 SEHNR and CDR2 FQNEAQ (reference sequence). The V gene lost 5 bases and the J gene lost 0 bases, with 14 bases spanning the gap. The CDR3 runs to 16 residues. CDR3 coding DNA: TGTGCCAGCAGCCCCTGGACAGCCGACTCTGGAAACACCATATATTTT. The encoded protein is CASSPWTADSGNTIYF.

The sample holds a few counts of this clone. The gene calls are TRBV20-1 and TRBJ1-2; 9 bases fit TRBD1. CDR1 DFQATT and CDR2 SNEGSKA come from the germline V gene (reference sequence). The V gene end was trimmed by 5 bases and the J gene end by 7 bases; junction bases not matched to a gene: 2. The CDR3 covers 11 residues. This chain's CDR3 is CSAPQGAGYTF. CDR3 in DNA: TGCAGTGCTCCACAGGGGGCTGGCTACACCTTC.

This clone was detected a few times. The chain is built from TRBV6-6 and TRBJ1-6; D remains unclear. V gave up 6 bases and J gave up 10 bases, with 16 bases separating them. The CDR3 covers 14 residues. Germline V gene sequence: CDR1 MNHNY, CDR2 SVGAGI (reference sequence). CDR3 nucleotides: TGTGCCAGCAGACTAAGTAACCCGGCGTCACCCCTCCACTTT. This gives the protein CASRLSNPASPLHF.

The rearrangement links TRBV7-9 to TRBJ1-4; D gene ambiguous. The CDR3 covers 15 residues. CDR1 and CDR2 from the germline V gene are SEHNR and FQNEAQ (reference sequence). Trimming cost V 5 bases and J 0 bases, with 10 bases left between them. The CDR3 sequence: CASSLVSATNEKLFF. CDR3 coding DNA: TGTGCCAGCAGCCTTGTATCCGCAACTAATGAAAAACTGTTTTTT.

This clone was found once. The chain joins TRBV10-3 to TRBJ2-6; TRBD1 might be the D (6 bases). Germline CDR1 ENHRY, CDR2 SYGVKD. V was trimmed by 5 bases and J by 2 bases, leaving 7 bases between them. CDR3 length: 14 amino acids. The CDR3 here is CAISPGAGANVLTF. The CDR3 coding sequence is TGTGCCATCAGTCCAGGGGCTGGGGCCAACGTCCTGACTTTC.

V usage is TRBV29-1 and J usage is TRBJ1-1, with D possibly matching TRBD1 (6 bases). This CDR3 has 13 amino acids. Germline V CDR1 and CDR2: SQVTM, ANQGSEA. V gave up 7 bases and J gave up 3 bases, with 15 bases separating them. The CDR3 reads CSAHGGSYTEAFF. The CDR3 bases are TGCAGCGCCCATGGGGGCTCGTACACTGAAGCTTTCTTT.

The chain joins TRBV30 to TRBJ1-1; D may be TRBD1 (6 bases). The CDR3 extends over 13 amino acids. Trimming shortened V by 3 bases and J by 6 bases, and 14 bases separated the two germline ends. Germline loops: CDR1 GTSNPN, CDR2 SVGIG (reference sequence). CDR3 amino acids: CAWSDSGTSEAFF. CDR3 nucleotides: TGTGCCTGGAGCGACTCCGGGACATCTGAAGCTTTCTTT.